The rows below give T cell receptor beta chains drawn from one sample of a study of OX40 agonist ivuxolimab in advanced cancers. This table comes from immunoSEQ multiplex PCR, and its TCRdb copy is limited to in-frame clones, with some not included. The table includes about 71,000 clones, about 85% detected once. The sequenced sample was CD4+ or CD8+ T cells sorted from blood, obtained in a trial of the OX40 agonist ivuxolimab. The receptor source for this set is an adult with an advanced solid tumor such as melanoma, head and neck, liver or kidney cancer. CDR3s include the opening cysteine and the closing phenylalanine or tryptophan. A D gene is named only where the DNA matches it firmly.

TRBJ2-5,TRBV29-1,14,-,CSVEKGTAQETQYF
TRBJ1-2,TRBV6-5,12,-,CASTRGAYGYTF
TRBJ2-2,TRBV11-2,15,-,CASSRADPNTGELFF
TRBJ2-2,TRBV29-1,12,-,CSVTLKEDQLFF
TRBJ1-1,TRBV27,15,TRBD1,CASSATGGLNTEAFF
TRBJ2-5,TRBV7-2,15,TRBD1,CASSYSDRVWETQYF
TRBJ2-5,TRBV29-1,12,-,CSVGRGQETQYF
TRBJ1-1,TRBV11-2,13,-,CASSLEFGTEAFF
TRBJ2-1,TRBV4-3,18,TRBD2,CASSPKKTSGMQFDEQFF
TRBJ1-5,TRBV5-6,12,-,CASSFANQPQHF
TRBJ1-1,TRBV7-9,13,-,CASSLEGITEAFF
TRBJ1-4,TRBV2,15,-,CASSENHATNEKLFF
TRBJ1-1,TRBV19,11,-,CASSTGRNAFF
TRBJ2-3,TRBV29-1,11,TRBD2,CSVDRTSKQYF
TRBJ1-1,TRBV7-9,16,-,CASSVAGAGPNTEAFF
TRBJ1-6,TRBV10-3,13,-,CAISEGYNSPLHF
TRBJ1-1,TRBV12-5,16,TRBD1,CASEPGQGVANTEAFF
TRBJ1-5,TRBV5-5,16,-,CASSVAPGDGNQPQHF
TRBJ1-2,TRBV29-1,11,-,CSAGGTYGYTF
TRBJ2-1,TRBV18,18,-,CASSPQENILGAYNEQFF
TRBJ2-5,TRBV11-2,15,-,CASSTQGTQRETQYF
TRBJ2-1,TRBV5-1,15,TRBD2,CASSIASGPYNEQFF
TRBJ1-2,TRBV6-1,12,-,CASSELRAGYTF
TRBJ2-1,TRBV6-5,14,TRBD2,CASRLSGSAYEQFF
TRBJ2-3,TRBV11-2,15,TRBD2,CASSLLAASTDTQYF
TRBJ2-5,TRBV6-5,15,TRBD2,CASSYSGGRGETQYF